Included here is one T cell receptor beta chain sequence, with context. No antigen is known for it. This sample is part of a study of shared clonotypes between healthy human individuals. The study, taken as a whole, reports: Richness estimates generally favored naive over memory subsets.

Deep was the level used in running the assay. TCRdb's copy holds only in-frame clones and misses some; the assay was immunoSEQ multiplex PCR. The sample lists about 340,000 clones, about 70% occurring once. Input material: memory CD4+ T cells sorted from blood. Specified subset: CD45RA-negative fraction. The source is a man aged 30-40 years in good health.

DNA of the CDR3: TGTGCCTGGAGCCTCCTGAGTGACAATGAGCAGTTCTTC. Its protein is CAWSLLSDNEQFF. The gene calls are TRBV30 and TRBJ2-1, with D hard to call. The V and J ends lost 3 bases and 5 bases respectively, with 11 bases between them. CDR1 GTSNPN and CDR2 SVGIG come from the germline V gene (reference sequence). This CDR3 spans 13 amino acids.